This T cell receptor (beta chain) was sequenced for a study of T cell repertoires in cytomegalovirus infection. As for the study in general: Based on public TCR beta signatures, there were indications of CMV infection and of a matching HLA type.

Study-level points and caveats: Dominating the ex vivo response were HLA-C-restricted CMV-specific TCR beta clonotypes.

This clonotype was counted only a few times. Its antigen is not identified. In germline, CDR1 is SGHAT, CDR2 FQNNGV. The CDR3 consists of 16 residues. Trimming pared 0 bases from V and 5 bases from J, leaving 16 bases between. TCRdb re-called the reads through MiXCR, storing one row per CDR3 protein. The sample has approximately 1,000,000 distinct CDR3 sequences, roughly 31% seen once; the top ten hold around 15%. The sample consisted of cultured CD8+ T cells from PBMCs, taken from culture after CMV antigen stimulation. This clonotype was sampled from a human donor in good health (CMV status not recorded). Some clones in this sample may be carry-over from other donors' samples. The chain links TRBV11-2 to TRBJ2-5; D gene ambiguous. The CDR3 is CASSLEGPQSQETQYF. The CDR3, as DNA: TGTGCCAGCAGCTTAGAGGGTCCTCAATCTCAGGAGACCCAGTACTTC. Based on the CDR3 plus reference TRBV11-2 and TRBJ2-5, the full variable domain is EAGVAQSPRYKIIEKRQSVAFWCNPISGHATLYWYQQILGQGPKLLIQFQNNGVVDDSQLPKDRFSAERLKGVDSTLKIQPAKLEDSAVYLCASSLEGPQSQETQYFGPGTRLLVL.